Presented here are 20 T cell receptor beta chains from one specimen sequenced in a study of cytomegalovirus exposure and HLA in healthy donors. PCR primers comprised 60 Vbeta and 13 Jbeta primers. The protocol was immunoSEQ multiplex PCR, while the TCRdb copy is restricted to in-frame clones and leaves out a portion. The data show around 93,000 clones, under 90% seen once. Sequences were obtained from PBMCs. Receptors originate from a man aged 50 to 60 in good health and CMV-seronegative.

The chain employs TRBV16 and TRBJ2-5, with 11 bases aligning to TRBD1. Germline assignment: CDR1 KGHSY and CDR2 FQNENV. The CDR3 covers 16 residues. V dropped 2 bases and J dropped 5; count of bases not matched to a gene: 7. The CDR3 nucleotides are TGTGCCAGCAGCCAAAGGAGAGGACAGGGGGCTGAGACCCAGTACTTC. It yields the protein CASSQRRGQGAETQYF.

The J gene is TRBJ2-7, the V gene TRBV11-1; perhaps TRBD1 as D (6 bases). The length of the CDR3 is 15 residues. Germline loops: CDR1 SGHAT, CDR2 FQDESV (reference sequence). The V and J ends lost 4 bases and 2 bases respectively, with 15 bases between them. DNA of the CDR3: TGTGCCAGCAGCTCCCGCCTGGGGGCTCCCTACGAGCAGTACTTC. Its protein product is CASSSRLGAPYEQYF.

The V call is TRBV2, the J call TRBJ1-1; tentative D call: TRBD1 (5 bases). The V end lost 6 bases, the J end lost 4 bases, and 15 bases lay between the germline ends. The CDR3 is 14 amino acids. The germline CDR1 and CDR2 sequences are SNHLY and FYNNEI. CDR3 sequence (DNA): TGTGCCAGCAGCCCGGGGGACGGGAGCACTGAAGCTTTCTTT. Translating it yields CASSPGDGSTEAFF.

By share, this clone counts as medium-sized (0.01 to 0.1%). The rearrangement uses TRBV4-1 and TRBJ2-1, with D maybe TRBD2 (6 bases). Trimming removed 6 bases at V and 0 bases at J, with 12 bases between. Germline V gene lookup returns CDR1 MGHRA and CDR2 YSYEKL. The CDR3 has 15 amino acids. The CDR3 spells CASRLTSISYNEQFF. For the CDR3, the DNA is TGCGCCAGCAGACTCACTAGCATCTCCTACAATGAGCAGTTCTTC.

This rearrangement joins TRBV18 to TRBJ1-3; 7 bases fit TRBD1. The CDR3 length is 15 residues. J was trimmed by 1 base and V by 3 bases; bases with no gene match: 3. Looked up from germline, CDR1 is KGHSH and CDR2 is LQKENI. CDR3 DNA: TGTGCCAGCTCACCCGGGACAGTATCTGGAAACACCATATATTTT. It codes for CASSPGTVSGNTIYF.

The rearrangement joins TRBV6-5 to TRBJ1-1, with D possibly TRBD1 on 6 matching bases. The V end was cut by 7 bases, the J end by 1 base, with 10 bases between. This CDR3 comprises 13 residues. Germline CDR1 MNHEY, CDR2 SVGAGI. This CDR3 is CASIRGQNTEAFF. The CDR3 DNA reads TGTGCCAGCATCAGGGGCCAGAACACTGAAGCTTTCTTT.

The CDR3 reads CASSYSPGGMNTEAFF. For the CDR3, the DNA is TGTGCCAGCAGTTACTCTCCAGGGGGGATGAACACTGAAGCTTTCTTT. The rearrangement joins TRBV6-5 to TRBJ1-1; 7 positions agree with TRBD1. J lost 0 bases, V lost 0 bases, and 4 bases had no gene match. This CDR3 is built from 16 residues. The V gene's germline CDR1 is MNHEY and CDR2 SVGAGI.

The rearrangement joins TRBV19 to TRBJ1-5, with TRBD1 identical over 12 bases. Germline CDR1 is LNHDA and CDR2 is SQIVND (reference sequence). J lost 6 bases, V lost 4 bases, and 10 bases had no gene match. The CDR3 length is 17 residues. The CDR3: CASSTGTGGLGGQPQHF. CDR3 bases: TGTGCCAGTAGTACCGGGACAGGGGGCCTAGGAGGTCAGCCCCAGCATTTT.

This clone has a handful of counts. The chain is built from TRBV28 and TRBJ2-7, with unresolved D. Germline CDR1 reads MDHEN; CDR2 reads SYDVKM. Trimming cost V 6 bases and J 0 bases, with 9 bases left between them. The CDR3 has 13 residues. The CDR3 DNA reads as TGTGCCAGCAGAGCGTCGAGCTCCTACGAGCAGTACTTC. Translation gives CASRASSSYEQYF. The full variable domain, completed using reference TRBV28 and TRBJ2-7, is DVKVTQSSRYLVKRTGEKVFLECVQDMDHENMFWYRQDPGLGLRLIYFSYDVKMKEKGDIPEGYSVSREKKERFSLILESASTNQTSMYLCASRASSSYEQYFGPGTRLTVT.

The CDR3 loop reads CASSQDGRGSRETQYF. The CDR3 DNA follows: TGCGCCAGCAGCCAAGATGGAAGGGGGTCTCGAGAGACCCAGTACTTC. This chain connects TRBV4-3 to TRBJ2-5, with D tentatively TRBD1 (6 bases). Germline assignment: CDR1 LGHNA and CDR2 YSLEER. This CDR3 comprises 16 residues. V was pared by 0 bases and J by 4 bases, with 15 bases between.

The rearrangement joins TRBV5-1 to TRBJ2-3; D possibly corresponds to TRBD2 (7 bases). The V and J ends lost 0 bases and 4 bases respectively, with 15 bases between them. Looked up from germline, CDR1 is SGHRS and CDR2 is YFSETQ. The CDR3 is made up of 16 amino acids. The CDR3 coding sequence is TGCGCCAGCAGCTTGGCCGTCCAGGGGAGGGCAGATACGCAGTATTTT. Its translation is CASSLAVQGRADTQYF.

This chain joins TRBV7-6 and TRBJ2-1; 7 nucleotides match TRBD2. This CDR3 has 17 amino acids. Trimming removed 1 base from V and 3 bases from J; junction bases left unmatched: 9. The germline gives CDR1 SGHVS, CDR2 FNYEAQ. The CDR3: CASSLEVPGRGYNEQFF. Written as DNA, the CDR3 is TGTGCCAGCAGCTTAGAGGTTCCGGGGAGGGGCTACAATGAGCAGTTCTTC.

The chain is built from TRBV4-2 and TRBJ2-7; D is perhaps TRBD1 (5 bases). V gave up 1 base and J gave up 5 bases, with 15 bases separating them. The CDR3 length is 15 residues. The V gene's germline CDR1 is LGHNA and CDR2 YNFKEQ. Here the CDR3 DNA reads TGTGCCAGCAGCCAAGTCGGTGTTAGGGGAAACGAGCAGTACTTC. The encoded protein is CASSQVGVRGNEQYF.

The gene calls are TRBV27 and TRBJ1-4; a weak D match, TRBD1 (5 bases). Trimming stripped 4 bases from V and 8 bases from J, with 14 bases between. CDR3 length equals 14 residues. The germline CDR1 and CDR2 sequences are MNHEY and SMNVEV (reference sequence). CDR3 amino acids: CASSSRDGGEKLFF. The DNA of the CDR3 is TGTGCCAGCAGTTCCCGGGACGGGGGGGAAAAACTGTTTTTT.

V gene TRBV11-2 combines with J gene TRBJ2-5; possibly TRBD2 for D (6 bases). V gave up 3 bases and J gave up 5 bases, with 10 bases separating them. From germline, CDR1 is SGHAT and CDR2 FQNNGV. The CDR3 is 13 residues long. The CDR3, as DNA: TGTGCCAGCAGCTTGCGGGGTAGGGAGACCCAGTACTTC. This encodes CASSLRGRETQYF.

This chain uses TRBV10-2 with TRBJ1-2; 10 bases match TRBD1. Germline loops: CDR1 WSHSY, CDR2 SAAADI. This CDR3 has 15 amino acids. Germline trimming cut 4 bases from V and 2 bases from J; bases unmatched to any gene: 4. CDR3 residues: CASSGLGQGNYGYTF. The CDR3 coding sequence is TGCGCCAGCAGTGGATTGGGACAGGGGAACTATGGCTACACCTTC.

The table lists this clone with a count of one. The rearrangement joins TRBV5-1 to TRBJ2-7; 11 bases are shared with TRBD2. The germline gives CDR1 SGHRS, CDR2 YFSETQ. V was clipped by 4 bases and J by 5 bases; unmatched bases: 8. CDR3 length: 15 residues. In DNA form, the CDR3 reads TGCGCCAGCAGCCCGGGGGGACTAGCGGAAGACGAGCAGTACTTC. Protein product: CASSPGGLAEDEQYF.

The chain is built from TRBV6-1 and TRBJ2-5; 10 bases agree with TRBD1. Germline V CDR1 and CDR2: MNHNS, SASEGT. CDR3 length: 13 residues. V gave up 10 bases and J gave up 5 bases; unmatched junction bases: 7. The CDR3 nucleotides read TGTGCCATCCGACAGGGGGCAGGTGAGACCCAGTACTTC. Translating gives CAIRQGAGETQYF.

The CDR3 is CASSPGGSSYNEQFF. The DNA of the CDR3 is TGTGCCAGCAGCCCTGGGGGGAGCTCCTACAATGAGCAGTTCTTC. This chain links TRBV7-9 with TRBJ2-1, with D tentatively TRBD2 (6 bases). Trimming stripped 5 bases from V and 0 bases from J, with 11 bases between. The CDR3 runs to 15 residues. Germline CDR1 and CDR2: SEHNR and FQNEAQ (reference sequence).

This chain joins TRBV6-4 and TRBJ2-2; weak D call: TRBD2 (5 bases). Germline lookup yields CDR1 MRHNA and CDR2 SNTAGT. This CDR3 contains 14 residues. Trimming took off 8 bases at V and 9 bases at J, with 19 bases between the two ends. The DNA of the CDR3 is TGTGCCAGCGGAACGGTCGCGGGCAGCAGGGAGCTGTTTTTT. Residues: CASGTVAGSRELFF.